These 19 T cell receptor beta chains were all obtained from the same sample, sequenced in a study of blood T cells in healthy people across ages. Next came a second PCR, run for roughly 6 to 11 cycles, which used a sample-barcoded 5' primer along with a J-beta primer mix. One entry per CDR3 protein results from TCRdb running MiXCR on the 5' RACE reads. Here the sample spans around 1,800,000 distinct CDR3 sequences, 39% being singletons. Sequences were obtained from blood. These receptors came from a human donor in good health.

The V and J genes are TRBV7-9 and TRBJ2-4, with 7 bases lining up with TRBD1. The CDR3 contains 17 residues. Per the germline V gene, CDR1 is SEHNR and CDR2 is FQNEAQ (reference sequence). V gave up 0 bases and J gave up 0 bases; unmatched junction bases: 5. The CDR3 coding sequence is TGTGCCAGCAGCTTAGCATACAGGGGCCTAGCCAAAAACATTCAGTACTTC. It yields the protein CASSLAYRGLAKNIQYF.

The chain joins TRBV27 to TRBJ2-3, with TRBD2 matching over 10 bases. Germline V gives CDR1 MNHEY, CDR2 SMNVEV (reference sequence). The CDR3 contains 15 residues. V lost 7 bases to trimming and J lost 1 base; unmatched junction nucleotides: 5. CDR3 amino acids: CASINSGGGTDTQYF. CDR3 DNA sequence: TGTGCCAGCATAAACAGCGGGGGGGGCACAGATACGCAGTATTTT.

The chain employs TRBV29-1 and TRBJ1-2; no firm D call. V was trimmed by 5 bases and J by 3 bases, leaving 7 bases between them. The CDR3 is 11 amino acids. Germline V gene data show CDR1 as SQVTM and CDR2 as ANQGSEA. This CDR3 reads CSVLIDYGYTF. In DNA form, the CDR3 reads TGCAGCGTTCTTATAGACTATGGCTACACCTTC.

This clonotype was picked up many times. J is TRBJ1-1 and V is TRBV6-2 or TRBV6-3; D uncertain. V lost 7 bases and J lost 6, with 18 bases in between. Germline values: CDR1 MNHEY, CDR2 SVGEGT. The length of the CDR3 is 14 residues. The CDR3 nucleotides read TGTGCCAGCACCCTAGGACTCGCGGGGTCTGAAGCTTTCTTT. Translated, it gives CASTLGLAGSEAFF.

This clonotype was counted only a few times. The V call is TRBV7-7, the J call TRBJ2-2, with TRBD1 identical over 11 bases. Trimming cost V 5 bases and J 3 bases; bases outside gene matches: 5. The CDR3 has 16 residues. CDR1 and CDR2 (germline): SSHAT, FNYEAQ (reference sequence). The CDR3 nucleotides read TGTGCCAGCAGCCCCCGGACAGGGGGCGACACCGGGGAGCTGTTTTTT. The encoded protein is CASSPRTGGDTGELFF.

The gene calls are TRBV29-1 and TRBJ1-1; no firm D call. The CDR3 totals 13 residues. CDR1 and CDR2 (germline): SQVTM, ANQGSEA. Trimming took off 7 bases at V and 6 bases at J, with 18 bases between the two ends. DNA for the CDR3: TGCAGCGCCGATTCAACAGACCATCCTGAAGCTTTCTTT. It specifies CSADSTDHPEAFF.

To note about this clonotype: One end of the junction fails to match germline, which may point to a read error. The V and J genes are TRBV12-3 or TRBV12-4 and TRBJ1-5, with no clear D. The length of the CDR3 is 12 residues. CDR3 sequence (DNA): TGTGCCAACAGTTTTGACGATCAGCCCCAGCATTTT. It encodes CANSFDDQPQHF.

This chain links TRBV12-3 or TRBV12-4 with TRBJ1-5; D call uncertain. Trimming stripped 6 bases from V and 5 bases from J, with 14 bases between. The length of the CDR3 is 14 residues. In nucleotides, the CDR3 is TGTGCCAGCAGCTTCACATCTATCCATCAGCCCCAGCATTTT. Its protein is CASSFTSIHQPQHF.

This clonotype was counted between two and nine times. The genes are TRBV3-1 and TRBJ2-1; possible D gene TRBD2, 6 bases. Trimming took 4 bases from V and 0 from J, leaving 13 bases between them. Per the germline V gene, CDR1 is LGHDT and CDR2 is YNNKEL (reference sequence). This CDR3 has 16 residues. The CDR3 loop reads CASSRGTEPSYNEQFF. The CDR3 DNA follows: TGTGCCAGCAGCCGAGGGACTGAGCCCTCCTACAATGAGCAGTTCTTC.

The V and J genes are TRBV10-3 and TRBJ2-7, with TRBD1 matching 11 bases. CDR1 and CDR2 (germline): ENHRY, SYGVKD. The J segment lost 11 bases and the V segment lost 4 bases, leaving 7 bases of the junction unmatched. This CDR3 contains 13 residues. The CDR3 DNA is TGTGCCATCAGTGCCCCGGACAGGGGGCGTAAGTACTTC. This sequence encodes CAISAPDRGRKYF.

A word on this clonotype: The junction departs from the called germline gene at one end, perhaps through a read error. The rearrangement links TRBV3-1 to TRBJ1-2, with 9 bases matching TRBD1. Per germline, CDR1 LGHDT and CDR2 YNNKEL (reference sequence). The length of the CDR3 is 14 residues. The CDR3 nucleotides are TGTGCCGGCAGCCGAGGGGACAGGGAGGCTGGCTACACCTTC. Amino acids: CAGSRGDREAGYTF.

This clonotype was seen a few times. The genes are TRBV20-1 and TRBJ2-1; TRBD2 might be the D (6 bases). V was pared by 3 bases and J by 3 bases, with 12 bases between. Germline CDR1 and CDR2: DFQATT and SNEGSKA (reference sequence). This CDR3 has 14 amino acids. The CDR3 DNA reads TGCAGTGCTAGGCGTCCTAGCGACTACAATGAGCAGTTCTTC. Translating it yields CSARRPSDYNEQFF.

The chain couples TRBV2 to TRBJ1-6; no reliable D call. This CDR3 has 14 residues. Germline V gives CDR1 SNHLY, CDR2 FYNNEI. V lost 5 bases, J lost 7 bases, and 12 bases lay in between. The CDR3 here is CASSRSDGNSPLHF. CDR3 in DNA: TGTGCCAGCAGTCGATCGGACGGGAATTCACCCCTCCACTTT.

The genes are TRBV20-1 and TRBJ2-5, with D perhaps given as TRBD1 or TRBD2 (5 bases each). Trimming cost V 5 bases and J 5 bases, with 12 bases left between them. This CDR3 is 12 amino acids long. Germline CDR1 DFQATT, CDR2 SNEGSKA (reference sequence). The CDR3 sequence is CSAWDAVETQYF. The DNA for the CDR3 is TGCAGTGCTTGGGACGCCGTGGAGACCCAGTACTTC.

For this clonotype: A junction end diverges from the germline sequence, so it may reflect a read error. The rearrangement uses TRBV7-9 and TRBJ1-6; D is uncertain. Germline V gene sequence: CDR1 SEHNR, CDR2 FQNEAQ (reference sequence). The CDR3 is 13 amino acids. CDR3 in amino acids: CASSSFPLETQYF. CDR3 nucleotide sequence: TGTGCCAGCAGCTCCTTTCCTTTAGAGACCCAGTACTTT.

This rearrangement joins TRBV2 to TRBJ1-5; D not resolved. CDR3 size: 13 residues. Trimming took 7 bases from V and 2 from J, leaving 9 bases between them. Germline V lookup: CDR1 SNHLY, CDR2 FYNNEI. The chain's CDR3 is CASTWSGNQPQHF. The CDR3 DNA reads TGTGCCAGCACATGGAGCGGCAATCAGCCCCAGCATTTT.

This clonotype was recorded a few times. The rearrangement joins TRBV5-6 to TRBJ2-3; weak D call: TRBD2 (5 bases). Trimming removed 2 bases at V and 1 base at J, with 14 bases between. Germline V CDR1 and CDR2: SGHDT, YYEEEE. This CDR3 comprises 16 residues. The CDR3 nucleotides read TGTGCCAGCAGCTTTGTTTCGGGGTTCCGCACAGATACGCAGTATTTT. Its protein is CASSFVSGFRTDTQYF.

This chain links TRBV18 with TRBJ1-2; the match to TRBD1 covers 9 bases. Germline V gives CDR1 KGHSH, CDR2 LQKENI. Trimming at V came to 8 bases and at J to 6 bases, leaving 16 bases not matched to a gene. The CDR3 is made up of 16 amino acids. In nucleotides, the CDR3 is TGTGCCAGCGAGCCCGCCACAGGGGGCAGTCTACATGGCTACACCTTC. Translating it yields CASEPATGGSLHGYTF.

This clonotype was seen a few times. The chain has TRBV28 and TRBJ1-5; no clear D. V lost 3 bases and J lost 7, with 4 bases in between. The CDR3 runs to 11 residues. CDR1 is MDHEN and CDR2 is SYDVKM in the germline V gene. The CDR3: CASSFTQPQHF. Written as DNA, the CDR3 is TGTGCCAGCAGTTTTACACAGCCCCAGCATTTT.